This T cell receptor beta chain was found in a study of human T cells and chemical hapten exposure. About the study: Scalp application of diphenylcyclopropenone was performed weekly in patients across the entire roughly 25-week study. Upper-back patch tests with 0.01% DPC were read at 6 days. Study-level findings and limits: It was expanded TCRs that formed significantly more large CDR3 similarity clusters than controls did.

Time point described: patch test 1, 2 weeks after DPC sensitization. The treatment was: therapeutic diphenylcyclopropenone sensitization with weekly scalp DPC. This clonotype was recorded many times. Antigen specificity is unknown. CDR3 length equals 14 residues. Trimming cost V 0 bases and J 5 bases, with 11 bases left between them. Germline-derived CDR1 and CDR2 are SGHRS and YFSETQ. Within the library, unique molecular identifiers were attached to each individual cDNA molecule. In TCRdb, the RACE reads were re-called with MiXCR into one record per CDR3 protein. The table shows some 83,000 distinct CDR3 sequences, with roughly 10% occurring only once.

The sample here was whole blood, taken in connection with sensitization to the hapten diphenylcyclopropenone (DPC). The chain couples TRBV5-1 to TRBJ1-1, with unresolved D. This clonotype originated in a woman between 45 and 60 years old with alopecia areata. Some clones in this sample may be carry-over from other donors' samples. The CDR3 region has the DNA TGCGCCAGCAGCTTGGATGGGCAACGTACTGAAGCTTTCTTT. Its translation is CASSLDGQRTEAFF. Combining the CDR3 with reference TRBV5-1 and TRBJ1-1 gives the whole variable domain KAGVTQTPRYLIKTRGQQVTLSCSPISGHRSVSWYQQTPGQGLQFLFEYFSETQRNKGNFPGRFSGRQFSNSRSEMNVSTLELGDSALYLCASSLDGQRTEAFFGQGTRLTVV.